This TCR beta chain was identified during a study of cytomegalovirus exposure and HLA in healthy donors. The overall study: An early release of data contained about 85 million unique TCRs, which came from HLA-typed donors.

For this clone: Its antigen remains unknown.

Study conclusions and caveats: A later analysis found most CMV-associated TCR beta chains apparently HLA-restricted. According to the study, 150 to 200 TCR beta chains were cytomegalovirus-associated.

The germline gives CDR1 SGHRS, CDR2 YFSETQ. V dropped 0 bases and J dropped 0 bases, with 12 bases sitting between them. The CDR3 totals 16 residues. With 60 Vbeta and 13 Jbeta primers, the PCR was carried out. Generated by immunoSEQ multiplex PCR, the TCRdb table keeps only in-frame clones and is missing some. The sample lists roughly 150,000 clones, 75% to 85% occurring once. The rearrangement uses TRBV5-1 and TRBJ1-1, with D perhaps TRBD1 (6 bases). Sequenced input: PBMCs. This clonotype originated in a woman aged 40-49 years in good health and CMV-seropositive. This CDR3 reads CASSLAPQGMNTEAFF. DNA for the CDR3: TGCGCCAGCAGCTTGGCCCCCCAGGGGATGAACACTGAAGCTTTCTTT.